This T cell receptor beta chain was captured in a study of blood T cell repertoires in COVID-19. Study information: Acute-phase and convalescent COVID-19 samples originated in the United States, Italy and Spain. PBMCs, B-cell-depleted T cells, or T cells were the source of the cDNA or gDNA that made up the material.

Per the original methods: Reference gene primer amplification in the assay estimated nucleated cell counts. Clones were sequenced by immunoSEQ multiplex PCR, and TCRdb holds only the in-frame ones, with some missing. Clonal size and the V and J genes are those of that table, whereas D and trimming came from the DNA. The profile shows 85,000 to 95,000 clones, approximately 80% of them singletons. Germline V CDR1 and CDR2: SNHLY, FYNNEI. V dropped 4 bases and J dropped 5 bases, with 6 bases sitting between them. The CDR3 is made up of 11 amino acids. The specimen sequenced was peripheral blood. The TCR was taken from a man between 65 and 85 years old with acute or convalescent COVID-19. The rearrangement uses TRBV2 and TRBJ2-7, with D hard to call. The CDR3: CASSVVNEQYF. CDR3 bases: TGTGCCAGCAGTGTAGTGAACGAGCAGTACTTC.